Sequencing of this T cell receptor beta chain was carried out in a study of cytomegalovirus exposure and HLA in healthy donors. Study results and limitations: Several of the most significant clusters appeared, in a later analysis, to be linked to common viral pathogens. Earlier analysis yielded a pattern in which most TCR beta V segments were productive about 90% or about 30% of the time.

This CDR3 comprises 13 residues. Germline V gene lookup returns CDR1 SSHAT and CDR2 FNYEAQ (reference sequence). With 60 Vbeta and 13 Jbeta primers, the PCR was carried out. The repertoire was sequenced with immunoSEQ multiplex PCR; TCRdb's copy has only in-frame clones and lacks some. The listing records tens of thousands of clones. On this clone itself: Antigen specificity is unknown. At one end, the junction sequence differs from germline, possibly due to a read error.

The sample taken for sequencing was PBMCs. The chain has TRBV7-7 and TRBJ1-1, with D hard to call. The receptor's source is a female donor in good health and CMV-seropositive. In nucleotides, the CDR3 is TGTGCTAGCAGCCCGACACAAAACACTGAAGCTTTCTTT. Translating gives CASSPTQNTEAFF.